This T cell receptor beta chain comes out of a study of T cell responses to AZD1222 COVID-19 vaccine. CDR1 is SGDLS and CDR2 is YYNGEE in the germline V gene. Trimming stripped 2 bases from V and 1 base from J, with 6 bases between. The CDR3 contains 13 residues. Profiling relied on immunoSEQ multiplex PCR, and the TCRdb table lists in-frame clones only, not all of them. The sample includes 170,000 or so clones, just over 90% of them seen just once. The sequence was obtained from an adult in good health. The starting material was peripheral blood, obtained on day 0 of AZD1222 vaccination. The V gene is TRBV9, the J gene TRBJ1-1; D call uncertain. The CDR3 sequence: CASSVRRNTEAFF. The CDR3 nucleotides read TGTGCCAGCAGCGTGCGCAGGAACACTGAAGCTTTCTTT.